This T cell receptor (beta chain) was recorded in a study of blood T cell repertoires in COVID-19. The overall study: Samples came from the United States, Italy and Spain, spanning acute and convalescent COVID-19.

In Seattle, patients joined the study during active infection and were tracked longitudinally. Per the authors' pipeline: Estimates of nucleated cell counts were drawn from the amplification of reference gene primers. TCRdb's table, derived via immunoSEQ multiplex PCR, lists solely in-frame clones and lacks some. The DNA was the basis for D and trimming; V, J and clone size are from that table. The sample yields a few hundred thousand clones, about 93% seen once. V trimming: 4 bases; J trimming: 5 bases; junction bases outside the gene matches: 8. The CDR3 totals 15 residues. Germline V lookup: CDR1 SGHVS, CDR2 FQNEAQ.

Sequenced input: peripheral blood. This sequence originates from a woman aged 25 to 39 with COVID-19, enrolled during active disease. This chain joins TRBV7-8 and TRBJ2-5, with 9 bases lining up with TRBD1. The CDR3 sequence is CASSSNRGRRETQYF. CDR3 DNA: TGTGCCAGCAGCTCAAACAGGGGGCGCAGGGAGACCCAGTACTTC.